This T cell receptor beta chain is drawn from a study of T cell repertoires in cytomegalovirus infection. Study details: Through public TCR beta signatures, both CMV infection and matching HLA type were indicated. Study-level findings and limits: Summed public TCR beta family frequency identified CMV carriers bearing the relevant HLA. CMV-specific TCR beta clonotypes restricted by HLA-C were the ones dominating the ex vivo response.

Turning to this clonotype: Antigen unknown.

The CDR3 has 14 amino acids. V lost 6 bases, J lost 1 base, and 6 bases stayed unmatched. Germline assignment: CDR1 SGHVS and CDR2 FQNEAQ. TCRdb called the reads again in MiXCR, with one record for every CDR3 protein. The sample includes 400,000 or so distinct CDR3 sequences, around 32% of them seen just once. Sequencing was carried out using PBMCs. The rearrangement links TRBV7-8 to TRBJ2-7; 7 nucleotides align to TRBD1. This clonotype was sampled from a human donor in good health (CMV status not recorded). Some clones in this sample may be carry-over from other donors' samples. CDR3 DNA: TGTGCCAGCAGATCTCGGGACAGATCCTACGAGCAGTACTTC. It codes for CASRSRDRSYEQYF.